Presented here are 27 T cell receptor beta chains from one specimen sequenced in a study of shared clonotypes between healthy human individuals. Here immunoSEQ multiplex PCR was the method, and the copy in TCRdb shows in-frame clones only, minus some. The sample lists 950,000 to 1,300,000 clones, about 74% seen once, with around 1.5% in the top ten. The specimen sequenced was memory CD4+ T cells sorted from blood. Subset specified: CD45RA-negative fraction. The receptors here all came from a man aged 18 to 29 in good health.

The chain recombines TRBV6-1 with TRBJ2-2, with TRBD2 matching 9 bases. The CDR3 has 16 residues. The V gene end was trimmed by 4 bases and the J gene end by 0 bases; junction bases not matched to a gene: 3. Germline assignment: CDR1 MNHNS and CDR2 SASEGT. The CDR3 loop reads CASSAGLATNTGELFF. As DNA, the CDR3 is TGTGCCAGCAGTGCCGGACTAGCGACGAACACCGGGGAGCTGTTTTTT.

The V call is TRBV29-1, the J call TRBJ2-5; D is perhaps TRBD1 or TRBD2 (5 bases each). The germline CDR1 and CDR2 sequences are SQVTM and ANQGSEA. Between the trimmed V and J ends, which lost 4 bases and 7 bases, there was a span of 13 bases. The CDR3 totals 12 residues. CDR3 nucleotides: TGCAGCGTTGGACAGAGCGCGGGGACCCAGTACTTC. Residues: CSVGQSAGTQYF.

V usage is TRBV19 and J usage is TRBJ2-7; no definite D call. V lost 4 bases and J lost 2, with 12 bases in between. Germline loops: CDR1 LNHDA, CDR2 SQIVND (reference sequence). The CDR3 runs 14 residues. The DNA for the CDR3 is TGTGCCAGTAGTACGTCAGGCCTTGCCTACGAGCAGTACTTC. Translation: CASSTSGLAYEQYF.

The chain joins TRBV27 to TRBJ2-7; 9 bases match TRBD1. V lost 6 bases to trimming and J lost 3 bases; unmatched junction nucleotides: 6. Germline V CDR1 and CDR2: MNHEY, SMNVEV (reference sequence). This CDR3 is 14 amino acids long. The CDR3 nucleotides read TGTGCCAGCAGACTTTCGGGACAGGGCTACGAGCAGTACTTC. Translating gives CASRLSGQGYEQYF.

The chain couples TRBV6-6 to TRBJ2-7; D call uncertain. Trimming shortened V by 2 bases and J by 12 bases, and 14 bases separated the two germline ends. The V gene's germline CDR1 is MNHNY and CDR2 SVGAGI (reference sequence). The CDR3 length is 12 residues. CDR3 sequence: CASSYDGRAPYF. The CDR3 DNA follows: TGTGCCAGCAGTTACGACGGCCGGGCCCCGTACTTC.

The chain recombines TRBV11-2 with TRBJ2-5; D possibly matches TRBD1 or TRBD2 (5 bases each). CDR3 length equals 14 residues. Trimming removed 1 base at V and 5 bases at J, with 11 bases between. The germline CDR1 and CDR2 sequences are SGHAT and FQNNGV. The CDR3 here is CASSLVYGAETQYF. As DNA, the CDR3 is TGTGCCAGCAGCTTAGTGTACGGGGCGGAGACCCAGTACTTC.

The genes are TRBV5-1 and TRBJ1-2; D possibly corresponds to TRBD1 (6 bases). Looked up from germline, CDR1 is SGHRS and CDR2 is YFSETQ. This CDR3 region has 14 residues. The V end was cut by 0 bases, the J end by 7 bases, with 13 bases between. CDR3 DNA: TGCGCCAGCAGCTTGGATGGGACATTAAGTGGCTACACCTTC. It encodes CASSLDGTLSGYTF.

There are a few counts of this clone. The gene calls are TRBV5-5 and TRBJ1-1; D perhaps matches TRBD1 (5 bases). Trimming took 5 bases from V and 0 from J, leaving 14 bases between them. Germline V gene sequence: CDR1 SGHKS, CDR2 YYEKEE (reference sequence). The CDR3 is 15 residues long. The CDR3 DNA sequence: TGTGCCAGCAGTGCTGGTGGGGGGGTGAACACTGAAGCTTTCTTT. It specifies CASSAGGGVNTEAFF.

This clone was observed a handful of times. V usage is TRBV15 and J usage is TRBJ2-5; the D gene is possibly TRBD2 (7 bases). CDR1 and CDR2 (germline): LNHNV, YYDKDF (reference sequence). V was pared by 1 base and J by 5 bases, with 17 bases between. The CDR3 length is 16 residues. This CDR3 reads CATSRGSAGAEETQYF. CDR3 bases: TGTGCCACCAGCAGAGGTTCGGCGGGGGCGGAGGAGACCCAGTACTTC.

V and J are TRBV9 and TRBJ1-6; 11 positions agree with TRBD1. The germline gives CDR1 SGDLS, CDR2 YYNGEE. This CDR3 is 13 amino acids long. V was pared by 6 bases and J by 8 bases, with 1 base of the junction left unmatched. CDR3 sequence (DNA): TGTGCCAGCACGGGACAGGGGGATTCACCCCTCCACTTT. Its translation is CASTGQGDSPLHF.

As to this clone: Germline is not matched at one junction end, which may reflect a read error. CDR3 nucleotides: TGTGCCAGCTCACCCCAGGAGCGGGACCGGGATTTTTTT. Protein: CASSPQERDRDFF. This sequence joins TRBV18 and TRBJ2-3, with 7 positions matching TRBD2. The CDR3 covers 13 residues. From germline, CDR1 is KGHSH and CDR2 LQKENI.

This rearrangement joins TRBV11-3 to TRBJ2-5, with 7 bases that match TRBD1. The J segment lost 0 bases and the V segment lost 6 bases, leaving 4 bases of the junction unmatched. CDR1 and CDR2 (germline): SGHNT, YENEEA. The CDR3 length is 14 residues. The CDR3 coding sequence is TGTGCCAGCAGAGAGGGACAGTACCAAGAGACCCAGTACTTC. Translating it yields CASREGQYQETQYF.

The CDR3 is CASSQGVGGEQYF. The CDR3 DNA follows: TGTGCCAGCAGTCAAGGGGTGGGAGGCGAGCAGTACTTC. V gene TRBV2 combines with J gene TRBJ2-7, with D possibly TRBD2 on 6 matching bases. V gave up 5 bases and J gave up 6 bases, with 14 bases separating them. The germline CDR1 and CDR2 sequences are SNHLY and FYNNEI. The CDR3 loop spans 13 amino acids.

This sequence joins TRBV12-5 and TRBJ1-2, with 7 bases fitting TRBD1. Germline CDR1 and CDR2: LGHNT and FRNRAP. The CDR3 runs to 11 residues. The ends lost 5 bases at V and 14 bases at J; junction bases unmatched: 8. CDR3 residues: CASGPDRRVTF. CDR3 sequence (DNA): TGTGCTAGTGGTCCGGACAGGAGGGTAACCTTC.

The rearrangement uses TRBV10-3 and TRBJ2-2; TRBD2 agrees at 14 bases. The length of the CDR3 is 18 residues. V lost 6 bases to trimming and J lost 3 bases; unmatched junction nucleotides: 9. Per germline, CDR1 ENHRY and CDR2 SYGVKD. The CDR3 here is CAISPTSGGAKDTGELFF. The CDR3 bases are TGTGCCATCAGCCCGACTAGCGGGGGGGCCAAGGACACCGGGGAGCTGTTTTTT.

This clone has at least ten counts. The rearrangement links TRBV7-2 to TRBJ2-2; 8 nucleotides align to TRBD1. Unmatched junction bases numbered 6, after V lost 6 bases and J lost 3 bases. The germline CDR1 and CDR2 sequences are SGHTA and FQGNSA. The CDR3 covers 15 residues. In nucleotides, the CDR3 is TGTGCCAGCAGGGTTGGACAGGGTGACACCGGGGAGCTGTTTTTT. It yields the protein CASRVGQGDTGELFF.

This rearrangement joins TRBV9 to TRBJ1-4; D is unclear. The CDR3 loop spans 17 amino acids. Germline values: CDR1 SGDLS, CDR2 YYNGEE. Trimming took off 3 bases at V and 3 bases at J, with 18 bases between the two ends. The CDR3 protein is CASSASGLSRSNEKLFF. CDR3 nucleotides: TGTGCCAGCAGCGCGTCGGGCTTATCGAGGTCTAATGAAAAACTGTTTTTT.

The rearrangement links TRBV6-1 to TRBJ1-2; 7 bases map to TRBD1. The CDR3 is made up of 13 amino acids. In germline, CDR1 is MNHNS, CDR2 SASEGT. Trimming removed 6 bases from V and 2 bases from J; junction bases left unmatched: 3. CDR3 DNA sequence: TGTGCCAGCAGCCGGGACAGCAACTATGGCTACACCTTC. Its translation is CASSRDSNYGYTF.

This chain links TRBV19 with TRBJ1-5, with unresolved D. Germline CDR1 LNHDA, CDR2 SQIVND (reference sequence). V was trimmed by 3 bases and J by 5 bases, leaving 14 bases between them. This CDR3 has 15 amino acids. CDR3 residues: CASSMARLRDQPQHF. The CDR3 DNA is TGTGCCAGTAGTATGGCCAGGCTTCGGGATCAGCCCCAGCATTTT.

The chain is built from TRBV25-1 and TRBJ2-1, with 11 bases lining up with TRBD2. The CDR3 has 14 amino acids. Per the germline V gene, CDR1 is MGHDK and CDR2 is SYGVNS. Trimming at V came to 6 bases and at J to 6 bases, leaving 4 bases not matched to a gene. The CDR3 sequence: CASRLAGESNEQFF. The CDR3, as DNA: TGTGCCAGCAGACTAGCGGGGGAATCCAATGAGCAGTTCTTC.

The genes are TRBV6-1 and TRBJ2-7, with D perhaps matching TRBD1 (5 bases). CDR1 is MNHNS and CDR2 is SASEGT in the germline V gene. The CDR3 spans 14 residues. V dropped 6 bases and J dropped 0 bases, with 12 bases sitting between them. The CDR3 region has the DNA TGTGCCAGCAGGAGGACATCCCTCTCCTACGAGCAGTACTTC. It codes for CASRRTSLSYEQYF.

This chain's CDR3 is CASSLSSPNYNEQFF. The CDR3 DNA follows: TGTGCCAGCAGCTTATCCTCCCCAAACTACAATGAGCAGTTCTTC. The V gene is TRBV11-3, the J gene TRBJ2-1; D ambiguous. Germline V lookup: CDR1 SGHNT, CDR2 YENEEA. This CDR3 contains 15 residues. V was trimmed by 2 bases and J by 3 bases, leaving 11 bases between them.

V is TRBV6-1 and J is TRBJ1-2; TRBD1 might be the D (5 bases). This CDR3 spans 13 amino acids. The V and J ends lost 1 base and 8 bases respectively, with 11 bases between them. CDR1 is MNHNS, CDR2 SASEGT, per germline. CDR3 DNA sequence: TGTGCCAGCAGTGAAGTGGCAGGGTTAGGCTACACCTTC. This gives the protein CASSEVAGLGYTF.

Concerning this clone itself: The same CDR3 arises from other DNA sequences in this sample as well. V is TRBV6-1 and J is TRBJ1-5, with 7 positions matching TRBD1. V trimming: 2 bases; J trimming: 6 bases; junction bases outside the gene matches: 4. Looked up from germline, CDR1 is MNHNS and CDR2 is SASEGT. This CDR3 has 14 amino acids. In DNA form, the CDR3 reads TGTGCCAGCAGTGAACAGGGGGTGGCTCAGCCCCAGCATTTT. This codes for CASSEQGVAQPQHF.

This clone appeared many times. In the same sample, other DNA sequences code for this CDR3. J is TRBJ2-5 and V is TRBV28, with 7 bases matching TRBD1. After removal of 8 bases from V and 5 bases from J, the junction contained 5 bases not matched to a gene. Germline CDR1 MDHEN, CDR2 SYDVKM. The CDR3 covers 12 residues. The CDR3 nucleotides are TGTGCCAGCTCCGACAGGGCGGAGACCCAGTACTTC. Encoded protein: CASSDRAETQYF.

The rearrangement joins TRBV29-1 to TRBJ1-2; D might be TRBD1 (5 bases). V gave up 4 bases and J gave up 6 bases, with 12 bases separating them. Germline loops: CDR1 SQVTM, CDR2 ANQGSEA. This CDR3 region has 12 residues. In DNA, the CDR3 is TGCAGCGTTGTGGCGGGGGTCCATGGCTACACCTTC. The encoded protein is CSVVAGVHGYTF.

The CDR3 DNA reads as TGTGCCAGCAGCCCCCCTAGCGGGAACACCGGGGAGCTGTTTTTT. Translating it yields CASSPPSGNTGELFF. The chain links TRBV6-6 to TRBJ2-2, with TRBD2 identical over 7 bases. There are 15 residues in the CDR3. V lost 6 bases to trimming and J lost 1 base; unmatched junction nucleotides: 5. Germline CDR1 is MNHNY and CDR2 is SVGAGI (reference sequence).